This record looks at one TCR beta chain sequence and its context. Its target is not known. The data were obtained in a study of T cells expressing NK-cell markers. About the research overall: Out of eight donors sequenced, seven tested HCMV-seropositive and the remaining one seronegative. General observations from the study: A handful of donors carried dominant NKG2C+ clonotypes that made up about 1.0-7.0% of their CD8+ T cells. The CD3+CD56-NKG2C+ fraction of several donors was also led by these clonotypes.

With UMIs, 5'RACE template switching was used to make TCR beta cDNA. TCRdb processed the 5' RACE reads again and assigns one entry to each CDR3 protein, with no DNA. This table holds some 600,000 distinct CDR3 sequences. From germline, CDR1 is DFQATT and CDR2 SNEGSKA (reference sequence). The CDR3 loop spans 15 amino acids. The chain joins TRBV20-1 to TRBJ2-7; there is no DNA to check the TCRdb D call of TRBD2. This clonotype originated in a man between 18 and 29 years old in good health. The sequenced sample was blood T cells: a sorted CD56 or NKG2C T cell subset, CD4+ or CD8+ T cells, or bulk PBMC T cells (not recorded which). The CDR3 sequence is CSARDEPLAGYEQYF.